Listed below are T cell receptor beta chains from one sample, sequenced in a study of blood T cell repertoires in COVID-19. Sequencing was performed with immunoSEQ multiplex PCR; in TCRdb, only in-frame clones are kept and a portion is missing. The data contain 200,000 or so clones, under 90% of them singletons. Sequencing was done on a sample of peripheral blood. Receptors were obtained from an older woman who had recovered from COVID-19. Each CDR3 is given with its conserved first and last residue. A D gene is named only where the DNA matches it firmly. Clone size appears in some rows only: once, few, many, or a class for an expanded clone.

clone size	D gene	V gene	J gene	CDR3 protein	CDR3 DNA
-	-	TRBV5-1	TRBJ1-1	CASSSEWNTEAFF	TGCGCCAGCAGCTCCGAGTGGAACACTGAAGCTTTCTTT
-	TRBD2	TRBV27	TRBJ2-3	CASSARGDDADTQYF	TGTGCCAGCAGTGCACGGGGGGACGACGCAGATACGCAGTATTTT
-	-	TRBV19	TRBJ2-2	CASSPVGGTGELFF	TGTGCCAGTAGCCCCGTAGGAGGTACCGGGGAGCTGTTTTTT
-	-	TRBV2	TRBJ1-5	CASSEGRGNQPQHF	TGTGCCAGCAGTGAAGGGCGGGGGAATCAGCCCCAGCATTTT
-	-	TRBV3-1/TRBV3-2	TRBJ2-5	CASSQPGEGGAGETQYF	TGTGCCAGCAGCCAACCGGGCGAGGGGGGGGCCGGGGAGACCCAGTACTTC
-	-	TRBV4-2	TRBJ2-7	CASSQGDIYSYEQYF	TGTGCCAGCAGCCAAGGGGACATTTATTCCTACGAGCAGTACTTC
-	-	TRBV19	TRBJ1-6	CASSIKGSVNSPLHF	TGTGCCAGTAGTATTAAAGGCAGCGTAAATTCACCCCTCCACTTT
few	-	TRBV19	TRBJ1-2	CASSRVYGYTF	TGTGCCAGTAGTCGGGTTTATGGCTACACCTTC
few	TRBD1	TRBV4-2	TRBJ1-6	CASSRDRANSPLHF	TGTGCCAGCAGCCGGGACAGGGCTAATTCACCCCTCCACTTT
-	TRBD1	TRBV19	TRBJ1-1	CASSPRQGANTEAFF	TGTGCCAGTAGTCCGAGACAGGGTGCGAACACTGAAGCTTTCTTT